This T cell receptor beta chain emerged from a study of OX40 agonist ivuxolimab in advanced cancers. Looking at the study overall: Patients took ivuxolimab, an agonistic anti-OX40 (CD134) antibody. The mean age was roughly 60 years, ranging from 23 to 79, with under 90% of participants male.

The CDR3 is 15 amino acids. V lost 3 bases and J 3 bases, leaving 15 bases between the germline ends. Germline CDR1 reads SEHNR; CDR2 reads FQNEAQ (reference sequence). This clone was detected only once. Antigen: not known. Only in-frame clones appear in the TCRdb table, and some are missing; sequencing was by immunoSEQ multiplex PCR. The sample lists 9,500 to 11,000 clones, roughly nine tenths occurring once. Whole-study results and caveats: The average count of expanded clones was higher among CD8+ T cells than among CD4+.

This chain uses TRBV7-9 with TRBJ2-7; D is uncertain. The sequences come from CD4+ or CD8+ T cells sorted from blood, collected in a trial of the OX40 agonist ivuxolimab. The clonotype comes from an adult with an advanced solid tumor such as melanoma, head and neck, liver or kidney cancer. The DNA of the CDR3 is TGTGCCAGCAGCTTGTCGGAAATACCTAGCTACGAGCAGTACTTC. Its protein product is CASSLSEIPSYEQYF. Based on the CDR3 plus reference TRBV7-9 and TRBJ2-7, the full variable domain is DTGVSQNPRHKITKRGQNVTFRCDPISEHNRLYWYRQTLGQGPEFLTYFQNEAQLEKSRLLSDRFSAERPKGSFSTLEIQRTEQGDSAMYLCASSLSEIPSYEQYFGPGTRLTVT.